This T cell receptor beta chain was identified in a study of blood T cell repertoires in COVID-19. Study-wide background: COVID-19 samples, acute and convalescent, were from the United States, Italy and Spain.

Per the germline V gene, CDR1 is WSHSY and CDR2 is SAAADI. The CDR3 has 17 amino acids. Deletions cut 6 bases from V and 1 base from J, with 19 bases between. Original processing notes: How many nucleated cells were present was estimated from reference gene primer amplification. Only in-frame clones appear in the TCRdb table, and some are missing; sequencing was by immunoSEQ multiplex PCR. That table is the source of V, J and clone size, and D and trimming were worked out from the DNA. The sample records over 60,000 clones, over 80% being singletons. The chain uses TRBV10-2 and TRBJ1-3; TRBD1 is a possible D gene (5 bases). Sequencing used peripheral blood. This sequence was found in a human donor in a cohort sampled during active COVID-19. The CDR3 loop reads CASSLVSHSGSGNTIYF. The CDR3 nucleotides are TGCGCCAGCAGCTTAGTGTCCCATTCAGGGTCTGGAAACACCATATATTTT.